This record concerns one T cell receptor (beta chain) sequence. Its antigen is not known. The record originates from a study of shared clonotypes between healthy human individuals. General study results and limits: Larger estimated richness was generally recorded for naive subsets relative to memory subsets.

Produced via immunoSEQ multiplex PCR; TCRdb's table is partial and in-frame only. The top ten clones hold over 0.1% of a sample with approximately 2.4 million clones, approximately 94% of them seen once. Trimming stripped 3 bases from V and 3 bases from J, with 13 bases between. From germline, CDR1 is SGHNT and CDR2 YYREEE (reference sequence). The CDR3 totals 14 residues. Input material: naive CD4+ T cells sorted from blood. Subset given: CD45RA+ positively selected. The chain is built from TRBV5-4 and TRBJ2-7, with D possibly being TRBD1 (5 bases). This receptor was obtained from a man aged 18 to 29 in good health. CDR3 amino acids: CASSSLTQGYEQYF. The CDR3 bases are TGTGCCAGCAGCTCTCTAACTCAGGGCTACGAGCAGTACTTC.